The sequence of this TCR beta chain was determined in a study of T-cell memory formation after mild COVID-19. Germline lookup yields CDR1 SQVTM and CDR2 ANQGSEA. CDR3 length equals 14 residues. Trimming cost V 7 bases and J 0 bases, with 15 bases left between them. For this clonotype: Its antigen is as yet unknown.

Using its own MiXCR run on the 5' RACE reads, TCRdb lists one record per CDR3 protein. This table has 200,000 or so distinct CDR3 sequences, more than 15% appearing once. General study points: There were some responding clones in pre-infection memory, which suggested that cross-reactive memory had joined. Clones shrinking between day 15 and 85 showed a balanced CD4/CD8 split, and those that grew later tilted toward CD4+.

The chain is built from TRBV29-1 and TRBJ1-1; no firm D call. The TCR comes from an adult woman who had mild COVID-19 (a few samples of this study predate the infection). Cell type and time point are not known. The specimen was PBMCs or a T cell subset sorted from them (not recorded which). The CDR3 coding sequence is TGCAGCGCGAAGGACCCAAGAATGAACACTGAAGCTTTCTTT. Translating gives CSAKDPRMNTEAFF.